This record looks at one T cell receptor beta chain sequence and its context. As yet, its antigen is unknown. Libraries were UMI-labeled 5' RACE TRB cDNA. Each CDR3 protein gets one entry in TCRdb, which reprocessed the 5' RACE reads and gives no DNA. This sample's table has about 24,000 distinct CDR3 sequences. The data originate from a study of CXCR3-negative and CXCR3-positive naive CD8 T cells. The CDR3 is 14 residues long. Germline V lookup: CDR1 SGHTA, CDR2 FQGNSA. Every CD8+ subset sample held 300,000 flow-sorted cells, done in triplicate. General study points: With surface CD5 comparable between naive subsets, TCR strength was estimated using properties derived from the TRB CDR3. Each naive subset displayed comparably high diversity, whereas memory CD8+ cells displayed much lower diversity. CXCR3 expression dropped partially after cryopreservation, and most assays relied on fresh PBMCs.

Input material: naive CXCR3- CD8+ T cells from blood. Subset here: CD45RO-CCR7+CD27+CD95- naive CD8+ T cells lacking CXCR3 (TNR3-). This chain links TRBV7-2 with TRBJ1-2. This TCR came from a human donor in good health. Some clones in this sample may be carry-over from other donors' samples. The CDR3 loop reads CASSFLGELYGYTF.